This TCR beta chain appears in the sequencing data of a study of blood T cell repertoires in COVID-19. Study as a whole: Both acute and convalescent COVID-19 samples were obtained from the United States, Italy and Spain. From T cells, B-cell-depleted T cells, or PBMCs came the material, which was cDNA or gDNA.

CDR3 length equals 17 residues. Looked up from germline, CDR1 is LNHDA and CDR2 is SQIVND (reference sequence). The germline V and J ends were trimmed by 5 bases and 0 bases, with 17 bases remaining between them. Clones were read by immunoSEQ multiplex PCR, and TCRdb kept only the in-frame ones, dropping some. The sample has fewer than 110,000 clones, approximately 80% seen once. This clonotype originated in a man aged 70 or older with acute or convalescent COVID-19. V usage is TRBV19 and J usage is TRBJ1-5, with D possibly TRBD1 on 5 matching bases. Sequencing was done on a sample of peripheral blood. This CDR3 reads CASSAARVVLSNQPQHF. The CDR3 DNA is TGTGCCAGTAGTGCGGCCAGGGTGGTCCTTAGCAATCAGCCCCAGCATTTT.